This T cell receptor (beta chain) was obtained from a study of a mutant IDH1 vaccine in newly diagnosed glioma. Overall study: The treated group averaged about 44 years old and was around 60% male, roughly 38% female. Pretreatment consisted of radiotherapy, temozolomide, or both, with most receiving both.

As to this clone: What it binds is not known.

V was trimmed by 5 bases and J by 5 bases, leaving 16 bases between them. There are 14 residues in the CDR3. Germline V gives CDR1 SGHRS, CDR2 YFSETQ. As to time point: week 35, safety follow-up. All doses held 300 ug of mutant IDH1 20-mer peptide, with topical imiquimod. Patients underwent eight vaccinations, which took place in weeks 1, 3, 5, 7, 11, 15, 19 and 23. Donors' newly diagnosed IDH1-mutant WHO grade 3 or 4 astrocytomas lacked nuclear ATRX. Assay: immunoSEQ multiplex PCR; the TCRdb copy retains only in-frame clones and omits some. The sample includes roughly 51,000 clones, more than 60% of them seen just once.

This sequence joins TRBV5-1 and TRBJ2-5; either TRBD1 or TRBD2 may fit D (6 bases each). The receptor was isolated from a middle-aged man with glioma. The sample here was PBMCs, taken from a glioma patient whose treatment included an IDH1 peptide vaccine. The chain's CDR3 is CASRSEGGQETQYF. The CDR3 nucleotides are TGCGCCAGCAGATCGGAGGGGGGCCAGGAGACCCAGTACTTC. The complete variable domain, with remaining parts taken from reference TRBV5-1 and TRBJ2-5, reads KAGVTQTPRYLIKTRGQQVTLSCSPISGHRSVSWYQQTPGQGLQFLFEYFSETQRNKGNFPGRFSGRQFSNSRSEMNVSTLELGDSALYLCASRSEGGQETQYFGPGTRLLVL.